A selection of T cell receptor beta chains follows, all from one sample in a study of blood T cell repertoires in COVID-19. The assay was immunoSEQ multiplex PCR, and TCRdb's table has in-frame clones only and misses some. The sample lists around 220,000 clones; 85% to 90% were seen once. The sequenced material came from peripheral blood. The receptor set was obtained from a woman in her 50s with COVID-19, enrolled during active disease. Both conserved end residues are part of each CDR3. A D gene is named only where the DNA matches it firmly. Part of the rows lack a size; the others show once, few, many or a class for expanded clones.

-,TRBJ1-2,TRBV18,TRBD1,TGTGCCAGCCACCAGGGACAGGGGGAAGCTGGCTACACCTTC,CASHQGQGEAGYTF
few,TRBJ2-2,TRBV4-1,-,TGCGCCAGCAGCCAAGATGGAGGGGGCGGTAGAGGGGTGCTGTTTTTT,CASSQDGGGGRGVLFF
-,TRBJ1-2,TRBV6-5,TRBD1,TGTGCCAGCAGGACAGGGTCCGCTAACTATGGCTACACCTTC,CASRTGSANYGYTF
once,TRBJ2-2,TRBV7-3,-,TGTGCCAGCAGCTCCGTCGGGACACCGACCGGGGAGCTGTTTTTT,CASSSVGTPTGELFF
-,TRBJ1-2,TRBV7-2,-,TGTGCCAGCAGCTCCCGGGAGGCCCTGGGGGGCTACACCTTC,CASSSREALGGYTF
-,TRBJ1-2,TRBV27,-,TGTGCCAGCAGTTTATCAGTCGGGTATGGCTACACCTTC,CASSLSVGYGYTF
-,TRBJ2-5,TRBV4-1,-,TGCGCCAGCAGCCAAGAGCGAGGGATGGGGGAGACCCAGTACTTC,CASSQERGMGETQYF
few,TRBJ1-1,TRBV6-2/TRBV6-3,TRBD1,TGTGCCAGCAGTTATTTACGACAGGGGGCGTCTATAAGAGACACTGAAGCTTTCTTT,CASSYLRQGASIRDTEAFF
-,TRBJ1-5,TRBV3-1/TRBV3-2,-,TGTGCCAGCAGCCAAGATCCCCGCCGAGGTCAGCCCCAGCATTTT,CASSQDPRRGQPQHF
once,TRBJ1-1,TRBV6-5,-,TGTGCCAGCAGTTACTCGATGGGGGGGGCCGGGACTGAAGCTTTCTTT,CASSYSMGGAGTEAFF
once,TRBJ1-4,TRBV18,-,TGTGCCAGCTCTACACAGGGTCAAATGGGAGAAAAACTGTTTTTT,CASSTQGQMGEKLFF
-,TRBJ1-1,TRBV28,TRBD1,TGTGCCAGCAGCGGAACCTTAACAGGGGGATGGACTGAAGCTTTCTTT,CASSGTLTGGWTEAFF
-,TRBJ1-2,TRBV28,TRBD1,TGTGCCAGCAGTTTCAGGGGGAGGTATGGCTACACCTTC,CASSFRGRYGYTF
few,TRBJ2-1,TRBV5-6,TRBD2,TGTGCCAGCAGCCACAGCGGGGGGGGTGAGCAGTTCTTC,CASSHSGGGEQFF
-,TRBJ2-5,TRBV3-1/TRBV3-2,TRBD2,TGTGCCAGCAGCCAAGGCCCCGGAGCGGGGGAAGAGACCCAGTACTTC,CASSQGPGAGEETQYF
-,TRBJ1-5,TRBV19,-,TGTGCCAGTAGTACCCCCAGGCCGAAGGAGCCCCAGCATTTT,CASSTPRPKEPQHF
-,TRBJ2-3,TRBV27,-,TGTGCCAGCAGTTCCTCTAGCACAGATACGCAGTATTTT,CASSSSSTDTQYF
few,TRBJ2-1,TRBV2,-,TGTGCCAGCACCTTCGTCTACAATGAGCAGTTCTTC,CASTFVYNEQFF
-,TRBJ2-7,TRBV7-2,-,TGTGCCAGCAGCTTATCGCGGCGAAGCTACGAGCAGTACTTC,CASSLSRRSYEQYF
-,TRBJ1-5,TRBV9,-,TGTGCCAGCAGCGTGTCAGGGTCCAATCAGCCCCAGCATTTT,CASSVSGSNQPQHF
-,TRBJ1-4,TRBV25-1,-,TGTGCCAGCAGTGACTTTAAAAGAGGCCTTAATGAAAAACTGTTTTTT,CASSDFKRGLNEKLFF
-,TRBJ1-1,TRBV11-3,-,TGTGCCAGCAGCTTAGTTACCGGGACATCTAACACTGAAGCTTTCTTT,CASSLVTGTSNTEAFF
-,TRBJ2-3,TRBV19,TRBD1,TGTGCCAGTAGTACCTCAAATCCGGGGACAGGGACAGATACGCAGTATTTT,CASSTSNPGTGTDTQYF
-,TRBJ1-6,TRBV5-1,-,TGCGCCAGCCGGGCCGAGGGCGCCTCCTATAATTCACCCCTCCACTTT,CASRAEGASYNSPLHF
-,TRBJ2-3,TRBV15,TRBD1,TGTGCCACCAGCGGCCGCCGGGACAGGGTGACAGATACGCAGTATTTT,CATSGRRDRVTDTQYF
once,TRBJ1-3,TRBV27,-,TGTGCCAGCAGTTTATCGGGGCAGGGAAGCACCATATATTTT,CASSLSGQGSTIYF
once,TRBJ1-2,TRBV5-6,-,TGTGCCAGCAGCTTCGCGATCAACCCCCGGGGCTACACCTTC,CASSFAINPRGYTF
-,TRBJ2-2,TRBV11-2,-,TGTGCCAGCAGCCTGTACTACACCGGGGAGCTGTTTTTT,CASSLYYTGELFF
-,TRBJ1-1,TRBV6-1,-,TGTGCCAGCAGTGAAACGGGAGGGCTCACTGAAGCTTTCTTT,CASSETGGLTEAFF
once,TRBJ1-2,TRBV11-1,TRBD1,TGTGCCAGCAGCTTCGTACCGGGACAGCACTATGGCTACACCTTC,CASSFVPGQHYGYTF
few,TRBJ2-1,TRBV12-3/TRBV12-4,-,TGTGCCAGCAGTTTAGGGGCGATGAATGAGCAGTTCTTC,CASSLGAMNEQFF
once,TRBJ2-2,TRBV5-1,-,TGCGCCACCTACCCTGGCGGGGCGGGCACCGGGGAGCTGTTTTTT,CATYPGGAGTGELFF
-,TRBJ2-2,TRBV5-1,TRBD2,TGCGCCAGCAGCTGGGGACTAGCGGGGGGAACCGGGGAGCTGTTTTTT,CASSWGLAGGTGELFF
-,TRBJ1-4,TRBV11-2,-,TGTGCCAGCAGCTCTGCTATGGGAGCCGAAAAACTGTTTTTT,CASSSAMGAEKLFF
-,TRBJ1-1,TRBV18,-,TGTGCCAGCTCACCACCACAGGGCGCGAACACTGAAGCTTTCTTT,CASSPPQGANTEAFF
-,TRBJ1-2,TRBV18,TRBD1,TGTGCCAGCTCACCGCAGGGGGCCAACTATGGCTACACCTTC,CASSPQGANYGYTF
few,TRBJ2-7,TRBV7-3,TRBD2,TGTGCCAGCAGCTTAGAGCGGGGCCCTCCCTACGAGCAGTACTTC,CASSLERGPPYEQYF
-,TRBJ2-1,TRBV10-3,TRBD1,TGTGCCAGCGATGCGGGGACAGGGGTAGAGCAGTTCTTC,CASDAGTGVEQFF
-,TRBJ2-6,TRBV11-3,TRBD1,TGTGCCAGCAGCCAAGACAGGGGAAAGAGCGGGGCCAACGTCCTGACTTTC,CASSQDRGKSGANVLTF
-,TRBJ2-1,TRBV19,TRBD1,TGTGCCAGTAGCCCGGGACAGGGGATCAATGAGCAGTTCTTC,CASSPGQGINEQFF